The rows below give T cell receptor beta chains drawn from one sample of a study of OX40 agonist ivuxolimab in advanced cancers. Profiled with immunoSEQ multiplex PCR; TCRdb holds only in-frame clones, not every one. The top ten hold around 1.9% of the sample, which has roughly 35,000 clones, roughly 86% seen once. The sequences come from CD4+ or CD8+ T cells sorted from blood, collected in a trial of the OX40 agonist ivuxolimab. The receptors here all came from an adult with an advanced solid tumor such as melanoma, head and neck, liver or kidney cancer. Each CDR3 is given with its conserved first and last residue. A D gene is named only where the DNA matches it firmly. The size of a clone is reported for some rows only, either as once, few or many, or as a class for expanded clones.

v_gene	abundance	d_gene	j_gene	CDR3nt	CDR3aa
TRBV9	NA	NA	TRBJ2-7	TGTGCCAGCAGCGCCCCCCCCTACGAGCAGTACTTC	CASSAPPYEQYF
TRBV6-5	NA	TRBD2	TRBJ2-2	TGTGCCAGAAGAGCGGGGTGGACCGGGGAGCTGTTTTTT	CARRAGWTGELFF
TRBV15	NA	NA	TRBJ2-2	TGTGCCACCAGCAGGATAGTAGGGACCGGGGAGCTGTTTTTT	CATSRIVGTGELFF
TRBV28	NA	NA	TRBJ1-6	TGTGCCAGCAGTTTACCAGGGTCGAGAAATTCACCCCTCCACTTT	CASSLPGSRNSPLHF
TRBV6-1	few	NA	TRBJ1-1	TGTGCCAGCAGTGAGAAGCCGGGAGGCACTGAAGCTTTCTTT	CASSEKPGGTEAFF
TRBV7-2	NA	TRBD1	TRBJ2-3	TGTGCCAGCGGCTCTGGGGACAGGAGCACAGATACGCAGTATTTT	CASGSGDRSTDTQYF
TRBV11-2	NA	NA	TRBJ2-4	TGTGCCAGCAGCTTAGAACCGACGGGAAACATTCAGTACTTC	CASSLEPTGNIQYF
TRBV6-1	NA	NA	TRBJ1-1	TGTGCCAGCAATAATTTCAACATGAACACTGAAGCTTTCTTT	CASNNFNMNTEAFF
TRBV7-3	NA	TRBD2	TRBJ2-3	TGTGCCAGCAGCTTAAATTCGGGACTAACTACAGATACGCAGTATTTT	CASSLNSGLTTDTQYF
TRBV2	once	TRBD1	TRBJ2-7	TGTGCCAGCAAATCCGGGACAGGGGTCGACGAGCAGTACTTC	CASKSGTGVDEQYF
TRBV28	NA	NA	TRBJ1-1	TGTGCCAGCAGTTTTATCCGAGGAGCTTTCTTT	CASSFIRGAFF
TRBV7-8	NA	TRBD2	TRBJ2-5	TGTGCCAGCAGCTTAGCCGCGGCGGGAGTGGGGGAGACCCAGTACTTC	CASSLAAAGVGETQYF
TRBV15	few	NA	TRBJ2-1	TGTGCCACCAGCAGAGGGTACAATGAGCAGTTCTTC	CATSRGYNEQFF
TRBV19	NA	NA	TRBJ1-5	TGTGCCAGTAGTATCCTTCATAGCAATCAGCCCCAGCATTTT	CASSILHSNQPQHF
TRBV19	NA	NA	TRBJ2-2	TGTGCCAGTAGTATGTCCAGGGTTAGCACCGGGGAGCTGTTTTTT	CASSMSRVSTGELFF
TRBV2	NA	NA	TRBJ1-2	TGTGCCAGCAGTGATCCCGGGACCTATGGCTACACCTTC	CASSDPGTYGYTF
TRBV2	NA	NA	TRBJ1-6	TGTGCCAGCACCGGGACCTTTATAATTGAGAATAATTCACCCCTCCACTTT	CASTGTFIIENNSPLHF
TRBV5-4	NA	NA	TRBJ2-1	TGTGCCAGCAGCCACGGGACCCTTGACAATGAGCAGTTCTTC	CASSHGTLDNEQFF
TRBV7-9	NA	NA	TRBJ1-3	TGTGCCAGCAGCTTAGAAGCAGGGGGAAACACCATATATTTT	CASSLEAGGNTIYF
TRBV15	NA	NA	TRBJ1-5	TGTGCCACCAGCAGAGATAAGGGGTACAATCAGCCCCAGCATTTT	CATSRDKGYNQPQHF
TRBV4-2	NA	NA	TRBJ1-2	TGTGCCAGCAGCCAAGAGGGGGCAGGACTCTATGGCTACACCTTC	CASSQEGAGLYGYTF
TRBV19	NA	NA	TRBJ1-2	TGTGCCAGTAGTAAGGAAGAAGGGGACTATGGCTACACCTTC	CASSKEEGDYGYTF
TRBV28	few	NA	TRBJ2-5	TGTGCCAGCAGCCCCAACAGGGAGACCCAGTACTTC	CASSPNRETQYF
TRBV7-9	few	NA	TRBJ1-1	TGTGCCAGCAGCTTACGGCAGGTCCCGGATAACATGAACACTGAAGCTTTCTTT	CASSLRQVPDNMNTEAFF
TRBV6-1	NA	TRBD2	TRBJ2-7	TGTGCCAGCAGTGAAAGGGGGACTAGCGGGGGATACTTC	CASSERGTSGGYF